The clone carrying this T cell receptor beta chain was found many times. Antigen: not known. Germline CDR1 reads SGHTA; CDR2 reads FQGNSA. CDR3 length equals 16 residues. Trimming took 4 bases from V and 0 from J, leaving 12 bases between them. One entry per CDR3 protein, called by TCRdb with MiXCR from the reads. Seen here are about 220,000 distinct CDR3 sequences, roughly 34% observed once, and the top ten hold around 60%. The data are from a study of T cell repertoires in cytomegalovirus infection. Turning to the study itself: TCR beta signatures that were public indicated CMV infection and matching HLA type.

Sequencing was performed on CD8+ T cells from cultured PBMCs, taken from culture after CMV antigen stimulation. The receptor was derived from a human donor in good health (CMV status not recorded). Some clones in this sample may be carry-over from other donors' samples. The chain is built from TRBV7-2 and TRBJ1-4; D gene uncertain. As DNA, the CDR3 is TGTGCCAGCAGCTCGCTCGACGATGCAACTAATGAAAAACTGTTTTTT. Amino acids: CASSSLDDATNEKLFF.